This T cell receptor beta chain emerged from a study of T cell repertoires in cytomegalovirus infection. About the study: The study used recently identified HLA-C-restricted and well-studied HLA-B-restricted CMV epitopes. CMV infection together with matching HLA type was indicated by public TCR beta signatures.

V was pared by 7 bases and J by 1 base, with 7 bases of the junction left unmatched. The CDR3 contains 15 residues. Germline CDR1 SGHTA, CDR2 FQGNSA. In this sample, this clonotype turned up many times. Its antigen is as yet unknown. Regarding the study as a whole: Clonotypes of TCR beta that were HLA-C-restricted and CMV-specific dominated the ex vivo response.

TCRdb reprocessed the reads with MiXCR, giving one entry per CDR3 protein. The profile shows about 570,000 distinct CDR3 sequences, approximately 40% of them singletons. This TCR was sampled from a human donor in good health (CMV status not recorded). Some clones in this sample may be carry-over from other donors' samples. The source material was cultured PBMCs, sampled from culture after CMV antigen stimulation. The rearrangement links TRBV7-2 to TRBJ2-5, with 9 bases matching TRBD2. CDR3 sequence: CASTRASGVQETQYF. The CDR3 DNA is TGTGCCAGCACCAGGGCTAGCGGGGTCCAAGAGACCCAGTACTTC.